This T cell receptor (beta chain) derives from a study of read filtering for tumor transcriptome and immune sequencing. The table lists this clonotype with many counts. CDR1 SGHKS and CDR2 YYEKEE come from the germline V gene (reference sequence). With 5 bases clipped from V and 0 bases from J, the junction kept 10 bases outside the gene matches. The CDR3 spans 16 residues. The library was built from 400 ng RNA with molecular barcoded adaptors for alpha/delta and beta/gamma chains. MiXCR, applied by TCRdb to the reads, yields one record per CDR3 protein. The sample holds under 150,000 distinct CDR3 sequences, about 13% seen once.

The sample taken for sequencing was a population of CD138-negative cells sorted from bone marrow. The chain is built from TRBV5-5 and TRBJ1-1; 7 nucleotides align to TRBD1. This sequence was found in a donor at least 40 years old with multiple myeloma. CDR3 in DNA: TGTGCCAGCAGATATAGGACAGGAGCTATGAACACTGAAGCTTTCTTT. Encoded protein: CASRYRTGAMNTEAFF.